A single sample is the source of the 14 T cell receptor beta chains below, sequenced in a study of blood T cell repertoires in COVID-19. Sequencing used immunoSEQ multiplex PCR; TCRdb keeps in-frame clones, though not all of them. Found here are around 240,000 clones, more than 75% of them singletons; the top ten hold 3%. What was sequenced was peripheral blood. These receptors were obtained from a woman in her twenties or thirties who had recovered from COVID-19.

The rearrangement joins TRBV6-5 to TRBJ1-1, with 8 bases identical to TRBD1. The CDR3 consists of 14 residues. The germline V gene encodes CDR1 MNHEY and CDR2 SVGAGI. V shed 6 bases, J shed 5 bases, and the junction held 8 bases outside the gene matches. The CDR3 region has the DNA TGTGCCAGCAGACAGGACAGGGCTGGGACTGAAGCTTTCTTT. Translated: CASRQDRAGTEAFF.

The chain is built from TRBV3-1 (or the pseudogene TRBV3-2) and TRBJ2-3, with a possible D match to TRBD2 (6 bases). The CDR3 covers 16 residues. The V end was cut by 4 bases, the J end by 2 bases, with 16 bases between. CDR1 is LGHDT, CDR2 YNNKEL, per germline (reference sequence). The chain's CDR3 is CASSPTSFFDTDTQYF. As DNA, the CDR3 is TGTGCCAGCAGCCCGACTAGTTTTTTCGACACAGATACGCAGTATTTT.

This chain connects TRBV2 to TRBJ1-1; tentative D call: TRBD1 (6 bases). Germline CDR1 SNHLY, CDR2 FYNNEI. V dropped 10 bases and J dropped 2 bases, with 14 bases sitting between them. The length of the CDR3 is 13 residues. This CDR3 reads CATTGTLNTEAFF. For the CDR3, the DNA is TGTGCCACCACCGGGACACTAAACACTGAAGCTTTCTTT.

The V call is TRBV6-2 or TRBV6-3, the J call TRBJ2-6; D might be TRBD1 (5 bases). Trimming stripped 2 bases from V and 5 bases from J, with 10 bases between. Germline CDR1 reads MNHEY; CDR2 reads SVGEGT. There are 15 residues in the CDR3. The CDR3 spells CASSYDSRWANVLTF. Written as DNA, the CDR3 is TGTGCCAGCAGTTACGACAGTAGGTGGGCCAACGTCCTGACTTTC.

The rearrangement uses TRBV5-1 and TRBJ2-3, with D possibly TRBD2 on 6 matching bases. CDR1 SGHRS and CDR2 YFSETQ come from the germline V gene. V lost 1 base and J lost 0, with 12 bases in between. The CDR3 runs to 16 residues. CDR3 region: CASSLPLGTSTDTQYF. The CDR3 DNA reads TGCGCCAGCAGCTTGCCCCTGGGGACTAGCACAGATACGCAGTATTTT.

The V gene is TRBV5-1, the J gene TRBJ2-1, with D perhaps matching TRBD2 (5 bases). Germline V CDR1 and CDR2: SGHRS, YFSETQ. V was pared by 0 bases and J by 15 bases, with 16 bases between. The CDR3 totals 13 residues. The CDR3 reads CASSLDLPGLGFF. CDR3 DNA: TGCGCCAGCAGCTTGGACCTCCCCGGACTTGGGTTCTTC. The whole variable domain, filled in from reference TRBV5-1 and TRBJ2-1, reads KAGVTQTPRYLIKTRGQQVTLSCSPISGHRSVSWYQQTPGQGLQFLFEYFSETQRNKGNFPGRFSGRQFSNSRSEMNVSTLELGDSALYLCASSLDLPGLGFFGPGTRLTVL.

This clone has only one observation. The CDR3 sequence is CASSQVTGQGYGYTF. DNA for the CDR3: TGTGCCAGCAGCCAAGTTACCGGACAGGGGTATGGCTACACCTTC. This rearrangement joins TRBV14 to TRBJ1-2; TRBD1 matches 9 bases. V shed 1 base, J shed 5 bases, and the junction held 5 bases outside the gene matches. In germline, CDR1 is SGHDN, CDR2 FVKESK. CDR3 length: 15 residues.

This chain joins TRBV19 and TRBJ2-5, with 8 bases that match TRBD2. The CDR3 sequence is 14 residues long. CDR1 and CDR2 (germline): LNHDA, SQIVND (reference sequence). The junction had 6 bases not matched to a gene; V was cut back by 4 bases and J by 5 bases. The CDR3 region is CASSKEGLVETQYF. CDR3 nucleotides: TGTGCCAGTAGTAAAGAGGGACTAGTCGAGACCCAGTACTTC.

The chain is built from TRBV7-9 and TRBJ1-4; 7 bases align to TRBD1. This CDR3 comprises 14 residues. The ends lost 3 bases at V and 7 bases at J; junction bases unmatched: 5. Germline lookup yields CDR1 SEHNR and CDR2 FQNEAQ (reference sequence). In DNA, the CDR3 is TGTGCCAGCAGCTTTTTAGGGACAGTTGAAAAACTGTTTTTT. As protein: CASSFLGTVEKLFF.

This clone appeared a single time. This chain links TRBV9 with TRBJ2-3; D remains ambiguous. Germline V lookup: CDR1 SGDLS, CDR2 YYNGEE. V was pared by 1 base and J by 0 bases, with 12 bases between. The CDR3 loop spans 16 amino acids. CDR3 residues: CASSVKELTSTDTQYF. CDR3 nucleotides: TGTGCCAGCAGCGTAAAAGAGCTAACGAGCACAGATACGCAGTATTTT.

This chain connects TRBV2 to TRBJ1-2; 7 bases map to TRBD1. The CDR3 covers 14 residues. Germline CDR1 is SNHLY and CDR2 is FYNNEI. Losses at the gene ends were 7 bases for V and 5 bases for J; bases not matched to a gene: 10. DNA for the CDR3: TGTGCCAGCAAGTTGGGACAGAACAATTATGGCTACACCTTC. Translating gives CASKLGQNNYGYTF.

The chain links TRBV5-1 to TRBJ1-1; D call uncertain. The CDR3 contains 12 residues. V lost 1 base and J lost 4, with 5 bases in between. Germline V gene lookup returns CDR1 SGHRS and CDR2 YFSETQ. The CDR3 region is CASSLYGTEAFF. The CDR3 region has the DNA TGCGCCAGCAGCTTGTACGGCACTGAAGCTTTCTTT.

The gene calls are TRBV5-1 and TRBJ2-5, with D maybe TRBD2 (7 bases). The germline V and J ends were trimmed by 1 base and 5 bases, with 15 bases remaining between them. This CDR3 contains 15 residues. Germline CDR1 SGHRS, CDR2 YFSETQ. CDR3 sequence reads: CASSLRLAGAETQYF. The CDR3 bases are TGCGCCAGCAGCTTGCGCCTTGCGGGGGCGGAGACCCAGTACTTC.

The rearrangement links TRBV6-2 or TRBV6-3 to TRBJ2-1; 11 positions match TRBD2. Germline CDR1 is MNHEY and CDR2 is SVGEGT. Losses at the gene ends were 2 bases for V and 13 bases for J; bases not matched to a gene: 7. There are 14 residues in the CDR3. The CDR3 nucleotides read TGTGCCAGCAGTTACAGTGTTAGCGGGGGGGCCCAGTTCTTC. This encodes CASSYSVSGGAQFF.